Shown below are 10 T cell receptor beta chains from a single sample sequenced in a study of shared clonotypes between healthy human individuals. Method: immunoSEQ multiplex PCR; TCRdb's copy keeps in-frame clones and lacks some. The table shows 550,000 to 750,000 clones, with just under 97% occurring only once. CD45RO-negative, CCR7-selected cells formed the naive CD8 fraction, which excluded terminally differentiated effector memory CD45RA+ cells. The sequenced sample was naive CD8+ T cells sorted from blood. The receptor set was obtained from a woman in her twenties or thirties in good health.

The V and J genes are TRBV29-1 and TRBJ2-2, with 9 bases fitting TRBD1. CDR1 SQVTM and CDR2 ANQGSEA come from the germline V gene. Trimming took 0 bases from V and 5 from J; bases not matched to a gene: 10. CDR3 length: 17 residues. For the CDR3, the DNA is TGCAGCGTTGAAGATGACGTTTGGACAGGGGATACCGGGGAGCTGTTTTTT. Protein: CSVEDDVWTGDTGELFF.

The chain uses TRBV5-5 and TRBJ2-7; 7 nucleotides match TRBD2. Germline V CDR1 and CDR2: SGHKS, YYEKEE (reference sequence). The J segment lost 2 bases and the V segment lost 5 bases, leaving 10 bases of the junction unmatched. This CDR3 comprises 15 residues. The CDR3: CASSHRIGLAYEQYF. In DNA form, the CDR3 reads TGTGCCAGCAGTCACCGGATCGGACTAGCCTACGAGCAGTACTTC.

The CDR3 DNA reads as TGTGCCAGCAGTGAATATAGCGAAAGCGGGAGTCTATCAGATACGCAGTATTTT. Protein: CASSEYSESGSLSDTQYF. The V and J genes are TRBV6-1 and TRBJ2-3, with TRBD2 matching 8 bases. The germline V gene has CDR1 MNHNS and CDR2 SASEGT. V was clipped by 2 bases and J by 4 bases; unmatched bases: 14. The CDR3 covers 18 residues.

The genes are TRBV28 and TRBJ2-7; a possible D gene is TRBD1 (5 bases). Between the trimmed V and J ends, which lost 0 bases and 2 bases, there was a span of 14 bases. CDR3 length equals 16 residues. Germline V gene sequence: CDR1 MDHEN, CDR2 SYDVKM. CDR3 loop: CASSLWGQGRPYEQYF. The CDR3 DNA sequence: TGTGCCAGCAGTTTATGGGGGCAGGGAAGGCCCTACGAGCAGTACTTC.

DNA for the CDR3: TGCAGCTATTACAGCGGGAGTTTAGGTAGGAATGAGCAGTTCTTC. Translating gives CSYYSGSLGRNEQFF. The chain couples TRBV29-1 to TRBJ2-1; 8 bases are shared with TRBD2. CDR3 length equals 15 residues. Germline CDR1 and CDR2: SQVTM and ANQGSEA. V gave up 8 bases and J gave up 7 bases; unmatched junction bases: 16.

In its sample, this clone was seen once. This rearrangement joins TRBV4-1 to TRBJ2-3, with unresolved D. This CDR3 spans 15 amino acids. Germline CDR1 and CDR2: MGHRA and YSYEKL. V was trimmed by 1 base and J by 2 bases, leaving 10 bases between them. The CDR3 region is CASSQGARPTDTQYF. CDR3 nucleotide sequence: TGCGCCAGCAGCCAAGGCGCGCGGCCCACAGATACGCAGTATTTT.

The CDR3 DNA sequence: TGTGCCAGCAGCCCTACCCGACTAGCGGGAGGGAGCTCCTACGAGCAGTACTTC. It codes for CASSPTRLAGGSSYEQYF. The chain recombines TRBV5-4 with TRBJ2-5; 14 bases fit TRBD2. TRBJ2-7 matches the DNA end more closely, so the J call is doubtful. The CDR3 consists of 18 residues. CDR1 SGHNT and CDR2 YYREEE come from the germline V gene (reference sequence).

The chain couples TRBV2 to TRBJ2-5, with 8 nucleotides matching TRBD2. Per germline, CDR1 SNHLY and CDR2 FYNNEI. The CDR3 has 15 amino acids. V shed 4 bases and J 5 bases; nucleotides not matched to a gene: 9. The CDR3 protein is CASSGWREETETQYF. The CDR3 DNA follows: TGTGCCAGCAGTGGGTGGCGGGAGGAAACTGAGACCCAGTACTTC.

The CDR3 loop reads CASSGLDSKSTDTQYF. The CDR3 coding sequence is TGCGCCAGCAGCGGATTGGACAGCAAAAGCACAGATACGCAGTATTTT. The chain uses TRBV5-1 and TRBJ2-3, with a weak D call TRBD1 (6 bases). Deletions cut 4 bases from V and 0 bases from J, with 15 bases between. The germline gives CDR1 SGHRS, CDR2 YFSETQ. The CDR3 spans 16 residues.

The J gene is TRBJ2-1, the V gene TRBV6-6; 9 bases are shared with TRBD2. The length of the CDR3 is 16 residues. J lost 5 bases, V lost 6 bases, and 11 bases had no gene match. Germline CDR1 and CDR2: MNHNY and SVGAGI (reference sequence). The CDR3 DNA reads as TGTGCCAGCAGCACTCCGATAGCGGGAGAGGACAATGAGCAGTTCTTC. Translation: CASSTPIAGEDNEQFF.